Included here is one T cell receptor beta chain sequence, with context. This record belongs to a study of blood T cell repertoires in COVID-19. Overall study context: Donors in the United States, Italy and Spain gave samples during acute or convalescent COVID-19.

Clinical history as reported by participants underpinned cohort assignment. The protocol was immunoSEQ multiplex PCR, while the TCRdb copy is restricted to in-frame clones and leaves out a portion. The repertoire consists of about 300,000 clones, with around 90% occurring once and the leading ten covering around 1.7%. Trimming took off 7 bases at V and 0 bases at J, with 18 bases between the two ends. Germline-derived CDR1 and CDR2 are SNHLY and FYNNEI. The CDR3 consists of 16 residues. The receptor's source is a woman between 40 and 55 years old who had recovered from COVID-19. Sequencing input: PBMCs or T cells enriched from blood (not recorded which). The chain has TRBV2 and TRBJ1-1; D not certain. The CDR3 region is CASTGRGLPLNTEAFF. The CDR3 DNA reads TGTGCCAGCACCGGGAGAGGACTCCCCCTGAACACTGAAGCTTTCTTT.